This section outlines one T cell receptor beta chain sequence together with its context. This record belongs to a study of blood T cell repertoires in COVID-19. Germline V gene sequence: CDR1 LNHDA, CDR2 SQIVND (reference sequence). After removal of 3 bases from V and 2 bases from J, the junction contained 2 bases not matched to a gene. The CDR3 has 15 residues. Clones were read by immunoSEQ multiplex PCR, and TCRdb kept only the in-frame ones, dropping some. The repertoire holds 200,000 or so clones, less than 90% seen once, with approximately 2.7% in the top ten. V is TRBV19 and J is TRBJ2-2; 8 positions agree with TRBD1. The sequencing input was PBMCs or T cells enriched from blood (not recorded which). The sequence was obtained from a woman between 25 and 40 years old who had recovered from COVID-19. The CDR3 sequence is CASSIRGLNTGELFF. In DNA form, the CDR3 reads TGTGCCAGTAGTATCAGGGGGCTTAACACCGGGGAGCTGTTTTTT.